This T cell receptor (beta chain) was identified during a study of T-cell reconstitution after alpha-beta-depleted transplantation in children. Unique molecular identifiers tagged the TCRbeta library. TCRdb reprocessed the PCR reads with MiXCR, giving one entry per CDR3 protein. The sample holds 580,000 or so distinct CDR3 sequences, approximately 22% seen once. Many counts were recorded for this clonotype. V lost 5 bases and J lost 7; bases outside the gene matches: 9. The CDR3 is made up of 15 amino acids. This material consisted of PBMCs, mostly from graft donor cells, taken 360 days after TCRalphabeta/CD19-depleted stem cell transplant. V gene TRBV12-3 or TRBV12-4 combines with J gene TRBJ2-7; 12 bases fit TRBD2. This clonotype was obtained from a boy younger than two who had a stem cell transplant for acute myeloid leukemia, so the T cells may come from the graft donor. Written as DNA, the CDR3 is TGTGCCAGCAGTCTGGGACCCGGACTAGCGGGGGAGCAGTACTTC. The encoded protein is CASSLGPGLAGEQYF.